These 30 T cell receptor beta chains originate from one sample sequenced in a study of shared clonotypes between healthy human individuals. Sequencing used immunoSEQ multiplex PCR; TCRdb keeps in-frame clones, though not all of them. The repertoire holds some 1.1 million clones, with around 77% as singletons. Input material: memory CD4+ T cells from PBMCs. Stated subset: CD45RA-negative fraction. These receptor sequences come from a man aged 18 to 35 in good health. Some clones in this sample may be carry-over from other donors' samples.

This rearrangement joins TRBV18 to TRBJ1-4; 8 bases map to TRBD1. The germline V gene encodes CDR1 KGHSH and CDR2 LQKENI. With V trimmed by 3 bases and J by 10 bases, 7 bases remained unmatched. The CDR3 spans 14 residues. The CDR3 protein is CASSPPNGQGKLFF. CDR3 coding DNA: TGTGCCAGCTCACCTCCAAACGGACAGGGAAAACTGTTTTTT.

CDR3 in amino acids: CASSNWLAVKEQFF. The CDR3, as DNA: TGTGCCAGCAGCAATTGGCTAGCCGTGAAGGAGCAGTTCTTC. The chain is built from TRBV21-1 and TRBJ2-1; TRBD2, as called in the table, went unchecked against the DNA. TRBV21-1 is classified as a pseudogene. This CDR3 is built from 14 residues.

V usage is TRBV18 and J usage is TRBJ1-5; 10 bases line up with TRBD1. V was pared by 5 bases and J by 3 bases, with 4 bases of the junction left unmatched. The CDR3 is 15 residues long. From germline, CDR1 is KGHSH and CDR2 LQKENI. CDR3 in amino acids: CASSETGGVNQPQHF. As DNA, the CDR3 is TGTGCCAGCTCAGAGACAGGGGGCGTCAATCAGCCCCAGCATTTT.

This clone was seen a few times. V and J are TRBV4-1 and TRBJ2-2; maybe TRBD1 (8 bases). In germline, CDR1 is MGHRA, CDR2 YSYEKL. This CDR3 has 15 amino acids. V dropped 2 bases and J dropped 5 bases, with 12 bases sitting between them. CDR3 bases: TGCGCCAGCAGCCAAATACAGGGGGGGACCGGGGAGCTGTTTTTT. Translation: CASSQIQGGTGELFF.

This CDR3 reads CAITNGRGPYNEQFF. The CDR3 nucleotides are TGTGCCATTACAAACGGGAGGGGCCCCTACAATGAGCAGTTCTTC. V gene TRBV7-8 combines with J gene TRBJ2-1; 8 nucleotides line up with TRBD2. V lost 10 bases to trimming and J lost 2 bases; unmatched junction nucleotides: 10. CDR1 is SGHVS and CDR2 is FQNEAQ in the germline V gene. The CDR3 runs to 15 residues.

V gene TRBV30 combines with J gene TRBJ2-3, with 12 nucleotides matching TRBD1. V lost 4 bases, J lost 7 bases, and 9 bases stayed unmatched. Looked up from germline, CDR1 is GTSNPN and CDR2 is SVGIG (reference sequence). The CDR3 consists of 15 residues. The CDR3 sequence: CAWTFGTGGTNTQYF. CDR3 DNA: TGTGCCTGGACCTTCGGGACAGGGGGCACTAATACGCAGTATTTT.

The CDR3 region is CASSRYLGQGAAETQYF. CDR3 nucleotide sequence: TGTGCCAGCTCCCGTTACTTGGGACAGGGGGCTGCGGAGACCCAGTACTTC. The V call is TRBV18, the J call TRBJ2-5, with 12 nucleotides matching TRBD1. The V and J ends lost 6 bases and 5 bases, in that order; junction bases with no gene match: 13. This CDR3 has 17 amino acids. Germline loops: CDR1 KGHSH, CDR2 LQKENI.

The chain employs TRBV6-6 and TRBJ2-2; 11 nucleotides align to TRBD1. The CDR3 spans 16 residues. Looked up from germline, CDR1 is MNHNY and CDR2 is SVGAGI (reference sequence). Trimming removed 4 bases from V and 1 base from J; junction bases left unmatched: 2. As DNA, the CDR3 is TGTGCCAGCAGTTTCGGGACAGGGGGGAACACCGGGGAGCTGTTTTTT. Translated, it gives CASSFGTGGNTGELFF.

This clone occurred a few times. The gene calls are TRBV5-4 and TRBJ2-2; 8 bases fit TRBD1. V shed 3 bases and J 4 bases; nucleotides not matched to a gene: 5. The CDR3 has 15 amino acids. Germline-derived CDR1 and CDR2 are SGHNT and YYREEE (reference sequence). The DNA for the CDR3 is TGTGCCAGCAGCTCTCAGGGGGCTGGCACCGGGGAGCTGTTTTTT. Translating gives CASSSQGAGTGELFF.

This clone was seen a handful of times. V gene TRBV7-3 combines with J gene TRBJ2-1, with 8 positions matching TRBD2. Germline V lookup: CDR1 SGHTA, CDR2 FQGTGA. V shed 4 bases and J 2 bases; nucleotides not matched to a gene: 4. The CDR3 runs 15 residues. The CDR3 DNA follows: TGTGCCAGCAGCTCTTCAGCGGGGGCCTACAATGAGCAGTTCTTC. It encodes CASSSSAGAYNEQFF.

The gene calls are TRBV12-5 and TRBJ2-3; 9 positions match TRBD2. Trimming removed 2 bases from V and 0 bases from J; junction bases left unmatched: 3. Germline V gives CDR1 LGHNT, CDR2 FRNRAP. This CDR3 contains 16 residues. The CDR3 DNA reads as TGTGCTAGTGGTTTGTCTAGCGGGATTAGCACAGATACGCAGTATTTT. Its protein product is CASGLSSGISTDTQYF.

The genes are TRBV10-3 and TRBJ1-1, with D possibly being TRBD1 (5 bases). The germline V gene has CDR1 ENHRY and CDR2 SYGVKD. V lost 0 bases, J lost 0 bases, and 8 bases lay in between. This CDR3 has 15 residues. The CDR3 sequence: CAISESQGMNTEAFF. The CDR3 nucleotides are TGTGCCATCAGTGAGTCCCAGGGCATGAACACTGAAGCTTTCTTT.

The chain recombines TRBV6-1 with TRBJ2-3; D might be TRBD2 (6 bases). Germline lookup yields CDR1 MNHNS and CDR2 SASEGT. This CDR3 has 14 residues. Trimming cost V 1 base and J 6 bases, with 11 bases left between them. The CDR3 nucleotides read TGTGCCAGCAGTGAAGGCGGGACCCGCGATACGCAGTATTTT. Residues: CASSEGGTRDTQYF.

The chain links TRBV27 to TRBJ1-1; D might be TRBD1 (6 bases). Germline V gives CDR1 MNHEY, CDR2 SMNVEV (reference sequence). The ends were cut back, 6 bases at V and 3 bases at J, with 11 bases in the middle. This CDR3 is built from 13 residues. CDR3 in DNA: TGTGCCAGCAGACGAAGGGGGGACACTGAAGCTTTCTTT. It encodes CASRRRGDTEAFF.

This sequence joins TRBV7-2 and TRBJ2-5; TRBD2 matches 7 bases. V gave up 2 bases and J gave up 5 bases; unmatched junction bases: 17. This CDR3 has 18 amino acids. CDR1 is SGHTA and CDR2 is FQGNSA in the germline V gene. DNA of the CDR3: TGTGCCAGCAGCTTACTATTACTCCGGGCGGGAGCGGGGGAGACCCAGTACTTC. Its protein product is CASSLLLLRAGAGETQYF.

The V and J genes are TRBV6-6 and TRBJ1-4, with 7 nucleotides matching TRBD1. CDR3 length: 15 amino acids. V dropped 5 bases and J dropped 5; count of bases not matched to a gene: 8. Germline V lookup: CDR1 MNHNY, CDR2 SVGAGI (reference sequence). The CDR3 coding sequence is TGTGCCAGCAGTATACCGGGACAGAGGAATGAAAAACTGTTTTTT. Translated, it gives CASSIPGQRNEKLFF.

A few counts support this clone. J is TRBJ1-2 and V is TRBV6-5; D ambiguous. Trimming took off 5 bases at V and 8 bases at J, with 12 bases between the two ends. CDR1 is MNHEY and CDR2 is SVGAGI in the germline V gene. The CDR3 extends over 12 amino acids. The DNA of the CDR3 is TGTGCCAGCAGTGGACGGGGTGGAGGCTACACCTTC. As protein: CASSGRGGGYTF.

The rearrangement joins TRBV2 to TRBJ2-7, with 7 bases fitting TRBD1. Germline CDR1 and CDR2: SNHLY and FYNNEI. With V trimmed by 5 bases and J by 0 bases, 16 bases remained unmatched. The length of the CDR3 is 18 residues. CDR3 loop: CASSSQPRTGSSSYEQYF. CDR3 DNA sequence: TGTGCCAGCAGTTCTCAGCCCCGGACAGGATCGAGCTCCTACGAGCAGTACTTC.

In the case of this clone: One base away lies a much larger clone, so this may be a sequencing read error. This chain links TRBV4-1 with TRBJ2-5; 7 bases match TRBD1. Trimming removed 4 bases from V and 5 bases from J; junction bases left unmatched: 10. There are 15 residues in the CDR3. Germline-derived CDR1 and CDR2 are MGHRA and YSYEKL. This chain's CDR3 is CASSLATGSVETQYF. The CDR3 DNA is TGCGCCAGCAGCCTTGCGACAGGGAGCGTGGAGACCCAGTACTTC.

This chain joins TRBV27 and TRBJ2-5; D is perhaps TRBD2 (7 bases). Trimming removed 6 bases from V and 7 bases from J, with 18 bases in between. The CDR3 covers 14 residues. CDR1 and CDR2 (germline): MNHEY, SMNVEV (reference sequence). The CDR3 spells CASSPGGPRGTQYF. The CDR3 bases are TGTGCCAGCAGCCCCGGGGGGCCACGAGGGACCCAGTACTTC.

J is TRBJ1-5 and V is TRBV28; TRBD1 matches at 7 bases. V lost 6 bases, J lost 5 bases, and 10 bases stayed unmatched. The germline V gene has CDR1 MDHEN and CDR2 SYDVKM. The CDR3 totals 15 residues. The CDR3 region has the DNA TGTGCCAGCAGCCAAGGACAGGTTTGGTATCAGCCCCAGCATTTT. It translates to CASSQGQVWYQPQHF.

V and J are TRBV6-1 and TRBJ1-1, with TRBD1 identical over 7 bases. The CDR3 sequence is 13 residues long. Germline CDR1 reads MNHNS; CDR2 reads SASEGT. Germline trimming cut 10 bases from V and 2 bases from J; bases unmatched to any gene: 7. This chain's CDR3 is CATIDRANTEAFF. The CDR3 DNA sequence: TGTGCCACCATTGACAGGGCCAACACTGAAGCTTTCTTT.

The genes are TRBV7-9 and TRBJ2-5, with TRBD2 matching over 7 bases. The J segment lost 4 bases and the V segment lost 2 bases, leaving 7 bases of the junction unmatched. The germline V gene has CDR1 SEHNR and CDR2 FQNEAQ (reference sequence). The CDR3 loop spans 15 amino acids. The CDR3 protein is CASSLLLTSRETQYF. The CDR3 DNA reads TGTGCCAGCAGCTTACTACTGACTAGCCGAGAGACCCAGTACTTC.

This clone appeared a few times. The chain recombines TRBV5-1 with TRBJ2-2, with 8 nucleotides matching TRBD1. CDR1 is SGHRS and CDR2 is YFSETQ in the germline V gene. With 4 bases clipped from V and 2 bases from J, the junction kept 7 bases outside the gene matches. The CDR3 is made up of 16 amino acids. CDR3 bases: TGCGCCAGCAGCATAGACAGGGGCGTTAACACCGGGGAGCTGTTTTTT. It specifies CASSIDRGVNTGELFF.

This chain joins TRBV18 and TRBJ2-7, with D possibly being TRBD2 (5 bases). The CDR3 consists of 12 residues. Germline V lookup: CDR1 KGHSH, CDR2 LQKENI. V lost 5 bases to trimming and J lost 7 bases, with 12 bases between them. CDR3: CASSTVTGEQYF. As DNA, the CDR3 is TGTGCCAGCTCAACAGTCACGGGAGAGCAGTACTTC.

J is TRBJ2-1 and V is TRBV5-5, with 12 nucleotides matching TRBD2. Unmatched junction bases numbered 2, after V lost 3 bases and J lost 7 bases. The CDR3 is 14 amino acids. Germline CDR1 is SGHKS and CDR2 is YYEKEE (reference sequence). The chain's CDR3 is CASSSLAGGNEQFF. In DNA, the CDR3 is TGTGCCAGCAGCTCGCTAGCGGGAGGGAATGAGCAGTTCTTC.

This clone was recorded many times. The CDR3 here is CASRPTGYYEQYF. CDR3 in DNA: TGTGCCAGCAGACCGACAGGGTATTACGAGCAGTACTTC. The chain links TRBV25-1 to TRBJ2-7, with TRBD1 matching 7 bases. V lost 6 bases, J lost 4 bases, and 6 bases stayed unmatched. The CDR3 runs to 13 residues. Germline V lookup: CDR1 MGHDK, CDR2 SYGVNS.

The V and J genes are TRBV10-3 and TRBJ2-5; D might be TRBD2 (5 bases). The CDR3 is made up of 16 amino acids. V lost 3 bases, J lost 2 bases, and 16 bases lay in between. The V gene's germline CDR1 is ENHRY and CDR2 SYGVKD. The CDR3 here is CAISDVRRTQQETQYF. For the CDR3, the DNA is TGTGCCATCAGTGATGTACGACGGACTCAACAAGAGACCCAGTACTTC.

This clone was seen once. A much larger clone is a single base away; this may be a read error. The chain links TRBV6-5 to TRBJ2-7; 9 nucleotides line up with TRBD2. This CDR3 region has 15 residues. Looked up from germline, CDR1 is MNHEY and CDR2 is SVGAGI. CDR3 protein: CTSSYSPSGNYEQYF. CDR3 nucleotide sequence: TGTACCAGCAGTTATTCGCCTAGCGGGAACTACGAGCAGTACTTC.

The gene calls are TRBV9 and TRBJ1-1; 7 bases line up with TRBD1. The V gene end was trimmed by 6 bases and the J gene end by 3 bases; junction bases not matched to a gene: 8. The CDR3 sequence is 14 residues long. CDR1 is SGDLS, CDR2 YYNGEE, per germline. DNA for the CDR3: TGTGCCAGCACCCCGACAGGGTCGGACACTGAAGCTTTCTTT. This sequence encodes CASTPTGSDTEAFF. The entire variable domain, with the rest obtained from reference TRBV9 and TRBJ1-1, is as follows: DSGVTQTPKHLITATGQRVTLRCSPRSGDLSVYWYQQSLDQGLQFLIQYYNGEERAKGNILERFSAQQFPDLHSELNLSSLELGDSALYFCASTPTGSDTEAFFGQGTRLTVV.